This T cell receptor (beta chain) was recovered during a study of cytomegalovirus exposure and HLA in healthy donors. Study results and caveats: 87-base-pair reads could not separate some V segments, including TRBV6-2 and TRBV6-3. Another analysis was done later, and it associated more than 15,000 TCR beta sequences with HLA alleles at 0.05 false discovery rate. Rarity characterized most TCR sequences, yet some public TCRs appeared in many donors.

PCR involved 60 Vbeta and 13 Jbeta primers. TCRdb keeps only in-frame clones here, not all; method: immunoSEQ multiplex PCR. The data hold some 200,000 clones, with roughly four fifths observed a single time. For this clone: Its antigen is unknown.

CDR1 and CDR2 from the germline V gene are MDHEN and SYDVKM. This CDR3 has 14 amino acids. The V and J ends lost 4 bases and 2 bases, in that order; junction bases with no gene match: 3. The source of this sequence is a woman in her forties in good health and CMV-seronegative. Sequencing was carried out using PBMCs. The chain combines TRBV28 with TRBJ2-7, with 9 bases aligning to TRBD1. The CDR3 is CASSWGQGAYEQYF. The CDR3 DNA is TGTGCCAGCAGTTGGGGACAGGGAGCCTACGAGCAGTACTTC.